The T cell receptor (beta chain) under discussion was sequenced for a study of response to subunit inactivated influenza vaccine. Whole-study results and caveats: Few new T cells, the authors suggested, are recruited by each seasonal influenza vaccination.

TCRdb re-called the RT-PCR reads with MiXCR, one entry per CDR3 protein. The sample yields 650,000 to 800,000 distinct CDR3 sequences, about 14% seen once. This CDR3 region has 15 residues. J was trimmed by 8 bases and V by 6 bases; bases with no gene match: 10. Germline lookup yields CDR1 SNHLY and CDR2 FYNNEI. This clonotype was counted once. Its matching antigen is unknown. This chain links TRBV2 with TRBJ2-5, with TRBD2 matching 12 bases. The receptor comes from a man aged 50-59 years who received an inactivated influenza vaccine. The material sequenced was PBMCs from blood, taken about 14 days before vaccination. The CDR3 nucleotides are TGTGCCAGCAGACTAGCGGGGGGCAGGGATTATACCCAGTACTTC. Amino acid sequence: CASRLAGGRDYTQYF.